The 20 T cell receptor beta chains reported below all come from one sample, sequenced in a study of monozygotic twins with inflammatory bowel disease. TCRdb re-called the 5' RACE reads; every CDR3 protein appears as one record, without DNA. With tens of thousands of distinct CDR3 sequences in the sample, the ten largest clones hold just under 7.5%. The sequenced sample consisted of blood. These receptors came from a human donor with ulcerative colitis or Crohn's disease, or a healthy co-twin of an affected twin (not recorded which).

The V call is TRBV5-1, the J call TRBJ1-5; TCRdb selects TRBD1, and the lack of DNA leaves this call unchecked. The CDR3 runs 13 residues. CDR1 and CDR2 from the germline V gene are SGHRS and YFSETQ. The CDR3 here is CASSPQGNQPQHF.

The V gene is TRBV3-1, the J gene TRBJ2-1; TCRdb selects TRBD1, and the lack of DNA leaves this call unchecked. From germline, CDR1 is LGHDT and CDR2 YNNKEL (reference sequence). The CDR3 has 14 residues. The CDR3 protein is CASSQGQGHNEQFF.

This chain uses TRBV7-2 with TRBJ1-1. Germline CDR1 is SGHTA and CDR2 is FQGNSA. CDR3 length equals 13 residues. The CDR3 sequence: CASSPYLNTEAFF.

This chain joins TRBV14 and TRBJ2-7. The length of the CDR3 is 12 residues. Germline CDR1 and CDR2: SGHDN and FVKESK. The CDR3: CASSQVEVVQYF.

The rearrangement joins TRBV6-1 to TRBJ2-7; TCRdb reports TRBD1, a call that lacks DNA to check it against. The CDR3 spans 15 residues. The germline CDR1 and CDR2 sequences are MNHNS and SASEGT. The CDR3 loop is CASSPRQGIGSEQYF.

The chain carries TRBV2 and TRBJ1-5; TCRdb's D gene call, TRBD1, goes unchecked for lack of DNA. CDR1 and CDR2 (germline): SNHLY, FYNNEI. The CDR3 extends over 13 amino acids. The CDR3 region is CASRDREGQPQHF.

The rearrangement uses TRBV20-1 and TRBJ2-1; the TRBD2 assignment by TCRdb is unverifiable without DNA. Looked up from germline, CDR1 is DFQATT and CDR2 is SNEGSKA (reference sequence). The CDR3 has 17 amino acids. The CDR3 is CSARIGPGTSGGDEQFF.

The chain joins TRBV20-1 to TRBJ2-5; the TCRdb D gene call, TRBD2, has no DNA to confirm it. Germline CDR1 DFQATT, CDR2 SNEGSKA (reference sequence). This CDR3 comprises 12 residues. CDR3 loop: CSDQRGGETQYF.

This sequence joins TRBV19 and TRBJ2-4; TCRdb calls TRBD1, which cannot be checked without DNA. CDR3 size: 17 residues. Germline V gene data show CDR1 as LNHDA and CDR2 as SQIVND (reference sequence). This CDR3 reads CASSTPGRGEAKNIQYF.

This chain connects TRBV3-1 to TRBJ1-4; TCRdb picks TRBD1, but there is no DNA to check that call. The germline V gene encodes CDR1 LGHDT and CDR2 YNNKEL (reference sequence). The CDR3 length is 15 residues. The CDR3: CASSPYRGRVEKLFF.

The chain employs TRBV6-5 and TRBJ1-3; the TCRdb call, TRBD1, lacks DNA for checking. The CDR3 runs 16 residues. Per germline, CDR1 MNHEY and CDR2 SVGAGI. The CDR3 protein is CASSFRVFGSGNTIYF.

The V and J genes are TRBV7-2 and TRBJ1-1. Germline CDR1 SGHTA, CDR2 FQGNSA. The CDR3 runs 12 residues. The CDR3 loop reads CASSLVWVGAFF.

The chain is built from TRBV11-2 and TRBJ2-2; TCRdb indicates TRBD1, and absent DNA this call remains unverified. Germline values: CDR1 SGHAT, CDR2 FQNNGV. The CDR3 spans 13 residues. The chain's CDR3 is CASSSQGPGELFF.

J is TRBJ2-1 and V is TRBV11-3; as DNA is missing, the TRBD1 call by TCRdb cannot be tested. Germline assignment: CDR1 SGHNT and CDR2 YENEEA. This CDR3 has 16 amino acids. The CDR3 loop reads CASSLVGGGSYNEQFF.

The genes are TRBV29-1 and TRBJ2-1. The CDR3 spans 11 residues. The germline V gene has CDR1 SQVTM and CDR2 ANQGSEA. The CDR3 spells CSVVDPNEQFF.

The chain joins TRBV7-2 to TRBJ1-6; TCRdb's D gene call, TRBD1, goes unchecked for lack of DNA. Germline CDR1 reads SGHTA; CDR2 reads FQGNSA. This CDR3 is built from 17 residues. The CDR3 is CASSTTDRGGIGSPLHF.

The chain is built from TRBV7-9 and TRBJ1-4. The CDR3 loop spans 14 amino acids. Germline-derived CDR1 and CDR2 are SEHNR and FQNEAQ (reference sequence). The CDR3 here is CASSSAMNNEKLFF.

The gene calls are TRBV5-4 and TRBJ2-3; TCRdb returns TRBD1, unconfirmable since there is no DNA. The CDR3 runs to 16 residues. CDR1 is SGHNT and CDR2 is YYREEE in the germline V gene (reference sequence). The CDR3 loop reads CASSPNVGAGGDTQYF. Drawing the rest from reference TRBV5-4 and TRBJ2-3, the complete variable domain is ETGVTQSPTHLIKTRGQQVTLRCSSQSGHNTVSWYQQALGQGPQFIFQYYREEENGRGNFPPRFSGLQFPNYSSELNVNALELDDSALYLCASSPNVGAGGDTQYFGPGTRLTVL.

The gene calls are TRBV18 and TRBJ2-7; TCRdb's D call, TRBD1, is unchecked because there is no DNA. Germline CDR1 reads KGHSH; CDR2 reads LQKENI. The CDR3 runs to 13 residues. This chain's CDR3 is CASSPRRDSEQYF.

The chain has TRBV29-1 and TRBJ2-7; with no DNA, the TCRdb D assignment of TRBD1 cannot be verified. Germline assignment: CDR1 SQVTM and CDR2 ANQGSEA. The CDR3 covers 12 residues. The CDR3 protein is CSALRQGEEQYF.